What follows is one T cell receptor beta chain and its context. Clones were read by immunoSEQ multiplex PCR, and TCRdb kept only the in-frame ones, dropping some. In the table there are 38,000 or so clones, more than 90% of which are singletons. This specimen belongs to a study of T cell changes during pregnancy in multiple sclerosis. The CDR3 runs to 15 residues. The ends lost 4 bases at V and 6 bases at J; junction bases unmatched: 4. Germline assignment: CDR1 SGHTA and CDR2 FQGNSA. This specimen consisted of CD8+ T cells from peripheral blood mononuclear cells, obtained in the first trimester of pregnancy. V is TRBV7-2 and J is TRBJ2-1, with 12 bases matching TRBD2. The receptor's source is a female donor with multiple sclerosis, enrolled in a pregnancy study. Here the CDR3 reads CASSYGLAGSNEQFF. CDR3 DNA: TGTGCCAGCAGCTACGGACTAGCGGGGTCCAATGAGCAGTTCTTC.